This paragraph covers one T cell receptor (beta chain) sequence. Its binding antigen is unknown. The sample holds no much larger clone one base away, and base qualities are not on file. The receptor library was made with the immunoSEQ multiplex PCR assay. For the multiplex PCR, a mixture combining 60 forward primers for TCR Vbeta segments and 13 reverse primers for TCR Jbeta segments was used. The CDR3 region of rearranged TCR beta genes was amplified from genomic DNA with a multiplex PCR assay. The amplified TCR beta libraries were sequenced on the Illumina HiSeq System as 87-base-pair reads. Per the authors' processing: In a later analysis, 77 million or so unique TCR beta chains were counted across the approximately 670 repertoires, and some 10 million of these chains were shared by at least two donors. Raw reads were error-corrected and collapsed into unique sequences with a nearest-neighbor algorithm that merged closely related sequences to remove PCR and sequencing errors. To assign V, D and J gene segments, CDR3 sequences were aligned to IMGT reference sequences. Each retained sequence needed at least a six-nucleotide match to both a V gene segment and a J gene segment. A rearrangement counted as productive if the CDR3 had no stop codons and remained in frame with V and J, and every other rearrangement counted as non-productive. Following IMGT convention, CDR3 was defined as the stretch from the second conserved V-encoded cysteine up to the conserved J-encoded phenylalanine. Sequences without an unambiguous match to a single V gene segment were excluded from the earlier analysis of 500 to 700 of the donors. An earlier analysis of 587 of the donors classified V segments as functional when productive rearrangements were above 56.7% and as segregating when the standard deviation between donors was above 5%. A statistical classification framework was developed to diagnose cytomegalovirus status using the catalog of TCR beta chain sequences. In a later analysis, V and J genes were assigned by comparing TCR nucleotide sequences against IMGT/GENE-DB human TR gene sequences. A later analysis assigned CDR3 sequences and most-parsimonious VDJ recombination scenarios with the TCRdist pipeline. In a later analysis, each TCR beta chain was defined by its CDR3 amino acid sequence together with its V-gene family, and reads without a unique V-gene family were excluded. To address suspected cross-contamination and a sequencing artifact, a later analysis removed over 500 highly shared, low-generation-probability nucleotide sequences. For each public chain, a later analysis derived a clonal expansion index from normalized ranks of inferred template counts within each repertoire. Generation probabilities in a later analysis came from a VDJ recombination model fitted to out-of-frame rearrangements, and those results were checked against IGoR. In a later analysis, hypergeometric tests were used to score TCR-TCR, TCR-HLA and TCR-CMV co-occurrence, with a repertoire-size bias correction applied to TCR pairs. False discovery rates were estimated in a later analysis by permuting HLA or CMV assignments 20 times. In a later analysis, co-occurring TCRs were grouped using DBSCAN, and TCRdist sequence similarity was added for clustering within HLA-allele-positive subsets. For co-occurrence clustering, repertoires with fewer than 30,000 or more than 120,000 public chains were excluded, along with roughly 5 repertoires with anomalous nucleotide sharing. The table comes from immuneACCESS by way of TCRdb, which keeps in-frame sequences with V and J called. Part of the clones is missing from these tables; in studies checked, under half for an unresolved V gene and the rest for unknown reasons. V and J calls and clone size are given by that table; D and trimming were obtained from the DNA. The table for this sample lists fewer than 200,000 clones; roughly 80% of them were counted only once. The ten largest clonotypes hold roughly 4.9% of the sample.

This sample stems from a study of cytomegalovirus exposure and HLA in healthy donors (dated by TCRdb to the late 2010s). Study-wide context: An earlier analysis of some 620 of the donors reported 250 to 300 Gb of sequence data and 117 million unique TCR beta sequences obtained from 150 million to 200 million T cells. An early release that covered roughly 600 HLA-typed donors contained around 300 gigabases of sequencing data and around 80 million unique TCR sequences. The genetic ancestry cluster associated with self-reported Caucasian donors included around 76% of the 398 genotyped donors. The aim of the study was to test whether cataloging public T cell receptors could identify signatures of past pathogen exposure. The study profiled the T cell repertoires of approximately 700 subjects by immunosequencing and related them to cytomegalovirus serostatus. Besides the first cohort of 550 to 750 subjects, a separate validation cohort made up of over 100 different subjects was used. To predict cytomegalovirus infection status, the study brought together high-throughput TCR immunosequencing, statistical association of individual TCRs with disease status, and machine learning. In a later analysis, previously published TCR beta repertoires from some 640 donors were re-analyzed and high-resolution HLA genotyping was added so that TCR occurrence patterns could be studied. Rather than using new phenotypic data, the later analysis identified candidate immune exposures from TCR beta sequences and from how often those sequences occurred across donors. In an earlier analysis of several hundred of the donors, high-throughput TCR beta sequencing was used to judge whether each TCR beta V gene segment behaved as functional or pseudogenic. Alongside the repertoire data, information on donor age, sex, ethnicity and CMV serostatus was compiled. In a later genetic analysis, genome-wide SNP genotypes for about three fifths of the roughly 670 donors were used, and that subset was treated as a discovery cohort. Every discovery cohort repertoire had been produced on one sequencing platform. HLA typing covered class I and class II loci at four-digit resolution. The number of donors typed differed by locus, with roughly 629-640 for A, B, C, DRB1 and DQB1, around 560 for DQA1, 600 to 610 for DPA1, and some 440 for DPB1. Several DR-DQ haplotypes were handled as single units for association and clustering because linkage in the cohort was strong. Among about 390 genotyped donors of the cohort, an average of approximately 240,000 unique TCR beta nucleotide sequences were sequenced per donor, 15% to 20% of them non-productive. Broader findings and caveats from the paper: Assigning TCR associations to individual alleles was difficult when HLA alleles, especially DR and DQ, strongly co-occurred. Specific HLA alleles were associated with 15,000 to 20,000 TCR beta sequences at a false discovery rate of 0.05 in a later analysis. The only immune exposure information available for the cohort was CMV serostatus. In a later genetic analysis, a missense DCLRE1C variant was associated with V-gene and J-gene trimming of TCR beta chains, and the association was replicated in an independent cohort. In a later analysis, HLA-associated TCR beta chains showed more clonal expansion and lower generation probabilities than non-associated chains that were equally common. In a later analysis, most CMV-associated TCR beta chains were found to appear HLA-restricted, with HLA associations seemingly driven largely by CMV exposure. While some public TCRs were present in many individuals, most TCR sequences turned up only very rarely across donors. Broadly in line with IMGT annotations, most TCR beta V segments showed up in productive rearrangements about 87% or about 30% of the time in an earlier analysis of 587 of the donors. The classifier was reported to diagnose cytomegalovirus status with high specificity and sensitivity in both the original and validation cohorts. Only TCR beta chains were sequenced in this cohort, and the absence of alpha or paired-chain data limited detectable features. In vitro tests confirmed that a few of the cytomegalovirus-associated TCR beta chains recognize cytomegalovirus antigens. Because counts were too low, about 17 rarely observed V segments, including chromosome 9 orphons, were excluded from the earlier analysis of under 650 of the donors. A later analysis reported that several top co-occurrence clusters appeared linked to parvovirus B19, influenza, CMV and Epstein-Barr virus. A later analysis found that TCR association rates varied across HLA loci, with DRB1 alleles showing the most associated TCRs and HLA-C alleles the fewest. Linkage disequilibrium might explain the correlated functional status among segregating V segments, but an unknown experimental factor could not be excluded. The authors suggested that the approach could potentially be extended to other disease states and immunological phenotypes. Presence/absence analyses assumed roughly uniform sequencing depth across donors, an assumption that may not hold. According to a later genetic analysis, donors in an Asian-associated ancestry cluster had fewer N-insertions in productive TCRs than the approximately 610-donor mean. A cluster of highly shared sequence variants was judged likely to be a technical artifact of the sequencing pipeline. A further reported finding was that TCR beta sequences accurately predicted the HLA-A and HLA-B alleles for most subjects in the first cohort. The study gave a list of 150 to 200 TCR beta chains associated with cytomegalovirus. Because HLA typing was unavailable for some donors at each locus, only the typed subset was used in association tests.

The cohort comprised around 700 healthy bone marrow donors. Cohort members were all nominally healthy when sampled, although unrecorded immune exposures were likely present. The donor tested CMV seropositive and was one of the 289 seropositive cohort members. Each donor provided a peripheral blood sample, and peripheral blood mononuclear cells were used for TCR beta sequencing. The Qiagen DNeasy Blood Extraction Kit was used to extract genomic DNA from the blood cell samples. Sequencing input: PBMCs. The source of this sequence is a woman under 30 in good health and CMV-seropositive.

The CDR3 protein sequence reads: CASSFREPLPNTGELFF. In nucleotides, the sequence is TGTGCCAGCAGCTTCCGGGAGCCATTACCGAACACCGGGGAGCTGTTTTTT. The chain employs TRBV13 and TRBJ2-2; TRBD2 is perhaps the D gene, given 6 matching bases. The CDR3 starts with the cysteine, ends with the phenylalanine, and has 17 residues. Only the CDR3 DNA stays, 51 bases, in frame from base 1. For CDR1 and CDR2, the germline V gene (reference sequence) lists PRHDT and FYEKMQ. The trim is 3 bases for V and 0 bases for J, with a gap of 14 bases between the germline ends.